This TCR beta chain was sequenced in a study of identical twins. The CDR3 covers 16 residues. The V gene's germline CDR1 is SQVTM and CDR2 ANQGSEA. V was clipped by 6 bases and J by 4 bases, with 22 bases between them. This clonotype has just a few counts. Its target is unknown. Study results and caveats: Invariant MAIT and iNKT cells may have partly biased zero-insertion analyses. Cross-sectional statistics underpinned the conclusions; the same donors were not followed.

A universal primer site was created by template switching, with the cDNA bearing unique molecular identifiers. A single record per CDR3 protein comes from TCRdb applying MiXCR to the 5' RACE reads. This table holds some 200,000 distinct CDR3 sequences, under 10% found once. The same sample was also studied in work on yellow fever vaccine responses in identical twins. That report adds: Among the twins, the vaccine T cell response reportedly seemed partly convergent and partly personalized.

The sequencing input was memory (CD45RO+) T cells sorted from blood. The sequence was obtained from a woman under 30 in good health. The V call is TRBV29-1, the J call TRBJ2-1, with D perhaps given as TRBD1 or TRBD2 (5 bases each). The CDR3 DNA reads as TGCAGCGTAGGCGGGTGGGGGTCCCTATCTTACAATGAGCAGTTCTTC. It translates to CSVGGWGSLSYNEQFF.